This entry lists 20 T cell receptor beta chains sequenced from one sample in a study of shared clonotypes between healthy human individuals. Method: immunoSEQ multiplex PCR; TCRdb's copy keeps in-frame clones and lacks some. The repertoire holds about 700,000 clones, about 74% seen once, with around 1.6% in the top ten. The sample consisted of memory CD4+ T cells sorted from blood. Subset specified: CD45RA-negative fraction. These receptors were collected from a woman in her twenties or thirties in good health.

This clone was seen only once. This chain connects TRBV29-1 to TRBJ2-6; 7 bases are shared with TRBD1. The length of the CDR3 is 14 residues. Losses at the gene ends were 7 bases for V and 2 bases for J; bases not matched to a gene: 5. Looked up from germline, CDR1 is SQVTM and CDR2 is ANQGSEA. The CDR3 nucleotides are TGCAGCGCTTATACAGGGGCTGGGGCCAACGTCCTGACTTTC. Encoded protein: CSAYTGAGANVLTF.

The rearrangement links TRBV6-5 to TRBJ1-4, with D tentatively TRBD1 (6 bases). The CDR3 sequence is 16 residues long. The V end was cut by 4 bases, the J end by 8 bases, with 20 bases between. Germline CDR1 and CDR2: MNHEY and SVGAGI. The CDR3 bases are TGTGCCAGCAGTTCGATACTTACAGGGATGCAGGAAAAACTGTTTTTT. Residues: CASSSILTGMQEKLFF.

This clone was recorded once. This chain uses TRBV27 with TRBJ2-3; D is tentatively TRBD1 or TRBD2 (5 bases each). The CDR3 covers 16 residues. The germline CDR1 and CDR2 sequences are MNHEY and SMNVEV (reference sequence). Trimming removed 5 bases at V and 3 bases at J, with 18 bases between. The CDR3 sequence is CASSRQWGFKTDTQYF. The CDR3 DNA reads as TGTGCCAGCAGTCGACAGTGGGGGTTTAAGACAGATACGCAGTATTTT.

In its sample, this clone was seen a few times. The rearrangement uses TRBV2 and TRBJ2-3, with 7 positions matching TRBD2. The CDR3 is made up of 16 amino acids. Germline V lookup: CDR1 SNHLY, CDR2 FYNNEI. Unmatched junction bases numbered 8, after V lost 5 bases and J lost 0 bases. The DNA of the CDR3 is TGTGCCAGCAGTTTGGCGGGAGCCCTTAGCACAGATACGCAGTATTTT. This translates into CASSLAGALSTDTQYF.

CDR3 in DNA: TGTGCCAGCAGCACGGACAGGGGTCACACCGGGGAGCTGTTTTTT. It specifies CASSTDRGHTGELFF. V gene TRBV7-9 combines with J gene TRBJ2-2, with TRBD1 matching over 9 bases. Germline V lookup: CDR1 SEHNR, CDR2 FQNEAQ (reference sequence). This CDR3 has 15 amino acids. The J segment lost 3 bases and the V segment lost 5 bases, leaving 4 bases of the junction unmatched.

The chain combines TRBV28 with TRBJ2-4; either TRBD1 or TRBD2 may fit D (5 bases each). Germline V CDR1 and CDR2: MDHEN, SYDVKM. This CDR3 contains 16 residues. Trimming pared 5 bases from V and 1 base from J, leaving 15 bases between. The CDR3 sequence is CASSKPGQGAKNIQYF. The CDR3 region has the DNA TGTGCCAGCAGTAAACCGGGGCAAGGGGCCAAAAACATTCAGTACTTC.

The CDR3 loop reads CAISVGQGAEKLFF. The CDR3, as DNA: TGTGCCATCAGTGTGGGACAGGGAGCTGAAAAACTGTTTTTT. This chain connects TRBV10-3 to TRBJ1-4; 9 positions agree with TRBD1. V shed 4 bases and J 7 bases; nucleotides not matched to a gene: 4. This CDR3 region has 14 residues. Germline V CDR1 and CDR2: ENHRY, SYGVKD.

The genes are TRBV19 and TRBJ2-1, with TRBD2 identical over 7 bases. V lost 9 bases, J lost 4 bases, and 9 bases stayed unmatched. The length of the CDR3 is 14 residues. Germline loops: CDR1 LNHDA, CDR2 SQIVND (reference sequence). The CDR3 nucleotides read TGTGCCAGCTCCACCGGGACTACTTACAATGAGCAGTTCTTC. Translated, it gives CASSTGTTYNEQFF.

The rearrangement uses TRBV2 and TRBJ2-3; 9 bases fit TRBD1. CDR1 is SNHLY, CDR2 FYNNEI, per germline. CDR3 length equals 13 residues. The V segment lost 7 bases and the J segment 6 bases; nucleotides outside the gene matches: 5. The CDR3 DNA is TGTGCCAGCATTGGACAGGGGCCCGATACGCAGTATTTT. Translation gives CASIGQGPDTQYF.

The chain employs TRBV28 and TRBJ2-1, with a possible D match to TRBD1 (7 bases). V lost 5 bases and J 8 bases, leaving 19 bases between the germline ends. The germline V gene encodes CDR1 MDHEN and CDR2 SYDVKM. CDR3 length: 15 residues. The CDR3 DNA reads TGTGCCAGCAGTACCCCCCGACAGGGAGGCTATGAGCAGTTCTTC. It encodes CASSTPRQGGYEQFF.

The chain employs TRBV19 and TRBJ2-3; 7 bases agree with TRBD1. Germline CDR1 LNHDA, CDR2 SQIVND (reference sequence). This CDR3 contains 14 residues. Trimming removed 8 bases from V and 1 base from J; junction bases left unmatched: 6. CDR3 region: CASQDRVGTDTQYF. Written as DNA, the CDR3 is TGTGCCAGTCAAGACAGGGTTGGCACAGATACGCAGTATTTT.

The chain employs TRBV28 and TRBJ1-2; 11 nucleotides align to TRBD1. The V gene end was trimmed by 7 bases and the J gene end by 2 bases; junction bases not matched to a gene: 3. CDR1 is MDHEN and CDR2 is SYDVKM in the germline V gene. CDR3 length equals 14 residues. CDR3 protein: CASTGTGGNYGYTF. CDR3 nucleotide sequence: TGTGCCAGCACCGGGACAGGGGGGAACTATGGCTACACCTTC.

The V call is TRBV5-1, the J call TRBJ1-2; 7 bases fit TRBD1. The length of the CDR3 is 17 residues. The germline gives CDR1 SGHRS, CDR2 YFSETQ. J was trimmed by 3 bases and V by 4 bases; bases with no gene match: 15. CDR3 sequence reads: CASSRATGRPTDYGYTF. CDR3 DNA sequence: TGCGCCAGCAGCCGAGCGACAGGGCGCCCGACGGACTATGGCTACACCTTC.

This clone was seen more than once but under ten times. The chain employs TRBV6-1 and TRBJ1-1, with D perhaps matching TRBD1 (5 bases). Germline assignment: CDR1 MNHNS and CDR2 SASEGT. This CDR3 contains 14 residues. V was trimmed by 7 bases and J by 0 bases, leaving 12 bases between them. The CDR3 loop reads CASNPWGVNTEAFF. The CDR3 DNA reads TGTGCCAGCAATCCCTGGGGGGTGAACACTGAAGCTTTCTTT.

The V call is TRBV2, the J call TRBJ2-2, with TRBD2 as a possible D gene (5 bases). The CDR3 contains 16 residues. Trimming removed 8 bases from V and 4 bases from J, with 20 bases in between. Germline CDR1 is SNHLY and CDR2 is FYNNEI. The CDR3 DNA reads TGTGCCAGCTCCATCATGGGAGACTCAATCACCGGGGAGCTGTTTTTT. Translated: CASSIMGDSITGELFF.

Here the CDR3 reads CAWIRDRVPTEAFF. The CDR3 DNA reads as TGTGCCTGGATCAGGGACAGGGTACCCACTGAAGCTTTCTTT. The chain employs TRBV30 and TRBJ1-1; 9 bases match TRBD1. The CDR3 runs to 14 residues. CDR1 is GTSNPN and CDR2 is SVGIG in the germline V gene (reference sequence). Trimming at V came to 4 bases and at J to 4 bases, leaving 7 bases not matched to a gene.

The CDR3 is CASSMGGRYLGEQYF. The CDR3, as DNA: TGTGCCAGCAGCATGGGGGGGCGGTACTTGGGCGAGCAGTACTTC. The chain links TRBV5-4 to TRBJ2-7; a weak D match, TRBD2 (7 bases). This CDR3 is 15 amino acids long. Trimming left V 4 bases short and J 6 bases short, with 20 bases between. The V gene's germline CDR1 is SGHNT and CDR2 YYREEE (reference sequence).

The chain employs TRBV10-3 and TRBJ1-4; a weak D match, TRBD1 (5 bases). V lost 10 bases, J lost 3 bases, and 12 bases lay in between. CDR3 length: 13 residues. The V gene's germline CDR1 is ENHRY and CDR2 SYGVKD. The CDR3 is CASSGGANEKLFF. CDR3 DNA: TGTGCCAGTTCCGGGGGGGCTAATGAAAAACTGTTTTTT.

This chain connects TRBV28 to TRBJ2-1; no firm D call. V lost 6 bases, J lost 7 bases, and 13 bases lay in between. Germline CDR1 reads MDHEN; CDR2 reads SYDVKM. This CDR3 is 13 amino acids long. CDR3 amino acids: CASRLDLGNEQFF. CDR3 in DNA: TGTGCCAGCAGACTTGACTTGGGGAATGAGCAGTTCTTC.

V usage is TRBV5-1 and J usage is TRBJ2-2, with 11 bases lining up with TRBD2. This CDR3 spans 16 amino acids. J was trimmed by 5 bases and V by 2 bases; bases with no gene match: 5. CDR1 is SGHRS and CDR2 is YFSETQ in the germline V gene. Here the CDR3 DNA reads TGCGCCAGCAGCTTACTAGCGGGAGTTAGGACCGGGGAGCTGTTTTTT. It encodes CASSLLAGVRTGELFF.